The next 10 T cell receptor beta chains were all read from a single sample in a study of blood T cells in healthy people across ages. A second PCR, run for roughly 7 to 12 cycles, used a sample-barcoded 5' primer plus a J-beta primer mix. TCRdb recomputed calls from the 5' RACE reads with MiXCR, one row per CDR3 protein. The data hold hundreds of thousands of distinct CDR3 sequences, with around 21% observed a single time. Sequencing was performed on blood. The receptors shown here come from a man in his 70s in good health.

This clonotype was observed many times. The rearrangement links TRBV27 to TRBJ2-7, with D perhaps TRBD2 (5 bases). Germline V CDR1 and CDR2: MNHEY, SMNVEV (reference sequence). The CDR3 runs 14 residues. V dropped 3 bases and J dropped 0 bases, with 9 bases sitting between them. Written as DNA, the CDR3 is TGTGCCAGCAGTTTGAGGCGGGTCTCCTACGAGCAGTACTTC. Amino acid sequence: CASSLRRVSYEQYF.

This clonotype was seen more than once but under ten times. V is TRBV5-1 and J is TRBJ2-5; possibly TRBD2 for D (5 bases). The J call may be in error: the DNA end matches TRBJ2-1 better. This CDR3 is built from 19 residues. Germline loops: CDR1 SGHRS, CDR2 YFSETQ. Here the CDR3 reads CASTESLGGGSLPRNEQFF. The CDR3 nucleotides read TGCGCCAGCACTGAATCGCTAGGTGGCGGGTCTCTCCCGAGGAATGAGCAGTTCTTC.

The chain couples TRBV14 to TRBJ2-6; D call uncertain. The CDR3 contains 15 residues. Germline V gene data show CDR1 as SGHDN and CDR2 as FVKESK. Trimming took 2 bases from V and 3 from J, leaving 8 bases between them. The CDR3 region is CASSQLGSGANVLTF. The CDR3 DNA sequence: TGTGCCAGCAGCCAATTGGGTAGTGGGGCCAACGTCCTGACTTTC.

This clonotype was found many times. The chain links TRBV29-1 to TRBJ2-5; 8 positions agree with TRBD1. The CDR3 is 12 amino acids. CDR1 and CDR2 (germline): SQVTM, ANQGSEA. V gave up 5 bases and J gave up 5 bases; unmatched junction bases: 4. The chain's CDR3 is CSVHRGSETQYF. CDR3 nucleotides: TGCAGCGTTCACAGGGGGAGCGAGACCCAGTACTTC.

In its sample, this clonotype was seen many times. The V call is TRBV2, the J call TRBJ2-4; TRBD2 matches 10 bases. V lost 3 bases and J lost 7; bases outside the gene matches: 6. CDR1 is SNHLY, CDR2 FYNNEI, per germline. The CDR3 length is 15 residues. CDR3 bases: TGTGCCAGCAGTGACTTTCTAGCGGGAGATAACATTCAGTACTTC. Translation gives CASSDFLAGDNIQYF.

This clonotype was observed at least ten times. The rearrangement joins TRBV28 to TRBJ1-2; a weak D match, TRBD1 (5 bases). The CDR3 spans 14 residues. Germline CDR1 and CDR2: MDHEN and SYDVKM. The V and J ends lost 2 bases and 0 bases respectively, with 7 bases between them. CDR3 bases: TGTGCCAGCAGTTTAGGGGGAACTAACTATGGCTACACCTTC. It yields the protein CASSLGGTNYGYTF.

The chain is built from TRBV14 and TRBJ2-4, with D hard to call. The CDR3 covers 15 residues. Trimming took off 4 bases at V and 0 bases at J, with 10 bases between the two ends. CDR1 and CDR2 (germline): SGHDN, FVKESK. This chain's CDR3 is CASSRASGAKNIQYF. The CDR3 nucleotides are TGTGCCAGCAGCCGGGCCTCAGGAGCCAAAAACATTCAGTACTTC. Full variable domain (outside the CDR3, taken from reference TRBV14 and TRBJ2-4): EAGVTQFPSHSVIEKGQTVTLRCDPISGHDNLYWYRRVMGKEIKFLLHFVKESKQDESGMPNNRFLAERTGGTYSTLKVQPAELEDSGVYFCASSRASGAKNIQYFGAGTRLSVL.

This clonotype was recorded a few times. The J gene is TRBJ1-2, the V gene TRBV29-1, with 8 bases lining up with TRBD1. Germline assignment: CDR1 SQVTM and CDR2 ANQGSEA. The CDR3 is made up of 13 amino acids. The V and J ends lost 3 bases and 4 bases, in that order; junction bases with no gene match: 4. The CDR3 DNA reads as TGCAGCGTTGACGTAGACAGGGGCTATGGCTACACCTTC. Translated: CSVDVDRGYGYTF.

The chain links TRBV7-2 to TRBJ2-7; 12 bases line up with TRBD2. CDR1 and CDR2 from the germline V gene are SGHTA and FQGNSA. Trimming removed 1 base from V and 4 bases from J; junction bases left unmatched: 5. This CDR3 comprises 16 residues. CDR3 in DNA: TGTGCCAGCAGCTTAGAGCTAGCGGGAGGGCAGTACGAGCAGTACTTC. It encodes CASSLELAGGQYEQYF.

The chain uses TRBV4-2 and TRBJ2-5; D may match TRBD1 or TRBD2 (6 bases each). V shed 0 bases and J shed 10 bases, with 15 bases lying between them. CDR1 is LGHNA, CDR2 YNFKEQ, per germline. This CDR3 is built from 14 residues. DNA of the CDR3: TGTGCCAGCAGCCAAGAGCTACAAAGGGGGGACCAGTACTTC. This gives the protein CASSQELQRGDQYF.